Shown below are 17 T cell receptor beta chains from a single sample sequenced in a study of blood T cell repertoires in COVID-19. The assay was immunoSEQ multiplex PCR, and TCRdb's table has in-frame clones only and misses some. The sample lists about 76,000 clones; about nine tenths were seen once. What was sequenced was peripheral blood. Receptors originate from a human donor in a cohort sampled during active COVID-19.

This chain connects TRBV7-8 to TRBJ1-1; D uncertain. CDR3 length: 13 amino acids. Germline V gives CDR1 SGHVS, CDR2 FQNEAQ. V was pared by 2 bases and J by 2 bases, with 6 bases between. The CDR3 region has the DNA TGTGCCAGCAGCTTACCATTTAACACTGAAGCTTTCTTT. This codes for CASSLPFNTEAFF.

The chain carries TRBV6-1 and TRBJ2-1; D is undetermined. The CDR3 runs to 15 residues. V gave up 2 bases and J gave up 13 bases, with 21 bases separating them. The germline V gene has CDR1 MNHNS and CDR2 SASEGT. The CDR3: CASSEPAQPLGEQFF. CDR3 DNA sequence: TGTGCCAGCAGTGAACCGGCACAGCCCCTGGGCGAACAGTTCTTC.

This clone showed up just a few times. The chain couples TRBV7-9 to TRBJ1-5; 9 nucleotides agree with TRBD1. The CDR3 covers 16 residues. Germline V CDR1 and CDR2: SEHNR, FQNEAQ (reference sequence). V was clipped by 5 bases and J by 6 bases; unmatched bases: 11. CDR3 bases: TGTGCCAGCAGCGGACTAGGCGGGACAGGGCTTCAGCCCCAGCATTTT. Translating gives CASSGLGGTGLQPQHF. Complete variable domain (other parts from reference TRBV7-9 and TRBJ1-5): DTGVSQNPRHKITKRGQNVTFRCDPISEHNRLYWYRQTLGQGPEFLTYFQNEAQLEKSRLLSDRFSAERPKGSFSTLEIQRTEQGDSAMYLCASSGLGGTGLQPQHFGDGTRLSIL.

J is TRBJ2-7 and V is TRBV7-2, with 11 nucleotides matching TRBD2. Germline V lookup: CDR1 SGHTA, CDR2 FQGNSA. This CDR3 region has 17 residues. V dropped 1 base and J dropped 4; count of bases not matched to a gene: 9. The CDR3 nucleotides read TGTGCCAGCAGCTTAGGGGGTAGCGGGAGGGCCGGGTACGAGCAGTACTTC. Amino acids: CASSLGGSGRAGYEQYF.

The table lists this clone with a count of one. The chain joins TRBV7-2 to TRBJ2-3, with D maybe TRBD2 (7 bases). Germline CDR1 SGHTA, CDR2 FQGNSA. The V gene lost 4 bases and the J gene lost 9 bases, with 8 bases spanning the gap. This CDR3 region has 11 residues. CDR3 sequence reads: CASSSGGTQYF. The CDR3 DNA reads TGTGCCAGCAGCTCGGGGGGCACGCAGTATTTT.

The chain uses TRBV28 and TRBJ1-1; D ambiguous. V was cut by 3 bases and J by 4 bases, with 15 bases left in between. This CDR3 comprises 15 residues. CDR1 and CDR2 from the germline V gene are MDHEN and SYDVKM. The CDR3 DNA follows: TGTGCCAGCAGTTTGTCCCTTGGGCGGGGCACTGAAGCTTTCTTT. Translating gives CASSLSLGRGTEAFF.

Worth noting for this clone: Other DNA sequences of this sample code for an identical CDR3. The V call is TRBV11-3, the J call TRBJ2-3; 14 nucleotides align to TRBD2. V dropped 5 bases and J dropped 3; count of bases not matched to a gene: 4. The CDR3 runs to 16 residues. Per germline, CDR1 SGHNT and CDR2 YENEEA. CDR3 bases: TGTGCCAGCAGCCCGGGGACTAGCGGGAGAACAGATACGCAGTATTTT. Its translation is CASSPGTSGRTDTQYF.

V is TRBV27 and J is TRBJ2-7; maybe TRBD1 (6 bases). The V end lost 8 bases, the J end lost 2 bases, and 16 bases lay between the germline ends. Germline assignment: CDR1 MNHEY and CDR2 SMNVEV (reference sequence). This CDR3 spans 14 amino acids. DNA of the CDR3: TGTGCCAGCCGTCGACAGGCTGGGGCCTACGAGCAGTACTTC. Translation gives CASRRQAGAYEQYF.

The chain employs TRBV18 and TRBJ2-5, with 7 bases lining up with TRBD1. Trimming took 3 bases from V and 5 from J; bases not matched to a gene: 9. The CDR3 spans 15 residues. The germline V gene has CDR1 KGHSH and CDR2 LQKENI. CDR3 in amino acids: CASSPVTGSMETQYF. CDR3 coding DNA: TGTGCCAGCTCACCCGTGACAGGGTCAATGGAGACCCAGTACTTC.

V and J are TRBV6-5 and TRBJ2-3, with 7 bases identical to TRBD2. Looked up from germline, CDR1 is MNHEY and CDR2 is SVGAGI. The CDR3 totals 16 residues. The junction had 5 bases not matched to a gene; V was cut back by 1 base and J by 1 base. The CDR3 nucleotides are TGTGCCAGCAGTTACTTTGGGGGAGGGGGCACAGATACGCAGTATTTT. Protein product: CASSYFGGGGTDTQYF.

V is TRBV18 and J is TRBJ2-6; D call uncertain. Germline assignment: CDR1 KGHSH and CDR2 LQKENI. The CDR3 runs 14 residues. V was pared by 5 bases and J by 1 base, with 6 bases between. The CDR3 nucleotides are TGTGCCAGCTCATTTGAGTCTGGGGCCAACGTCCTGACTTTC. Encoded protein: CASSFESGANVLTF.

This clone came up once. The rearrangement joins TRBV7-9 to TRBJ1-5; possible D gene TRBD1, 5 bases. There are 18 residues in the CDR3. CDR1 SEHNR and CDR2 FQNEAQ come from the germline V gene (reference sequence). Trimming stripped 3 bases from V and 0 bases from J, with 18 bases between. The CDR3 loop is CASSFTPGSSYSNQPQHF. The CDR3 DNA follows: TGTGCCAGCAGCTTTACCCCAGGGTCCAGTTATAGCAATCAGCCCCAGCATTTT.

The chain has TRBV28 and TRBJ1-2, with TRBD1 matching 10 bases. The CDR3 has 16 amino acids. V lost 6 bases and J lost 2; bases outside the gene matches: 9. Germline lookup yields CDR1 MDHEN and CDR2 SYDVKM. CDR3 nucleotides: TGTGCCAGCAGCGACAGACCGGGACAGGGGAACTATGGCTACACCTTC. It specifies CASSDRPGQGNYGYTF.

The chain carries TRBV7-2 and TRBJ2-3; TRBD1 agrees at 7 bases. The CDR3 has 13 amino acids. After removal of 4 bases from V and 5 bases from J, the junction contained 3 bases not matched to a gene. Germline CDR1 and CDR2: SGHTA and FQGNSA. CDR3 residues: CASSSSGGDTQYF. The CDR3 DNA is TGTGCCAGCAGCTCCTCAGGGGGAGATACGCAGTATTTT.

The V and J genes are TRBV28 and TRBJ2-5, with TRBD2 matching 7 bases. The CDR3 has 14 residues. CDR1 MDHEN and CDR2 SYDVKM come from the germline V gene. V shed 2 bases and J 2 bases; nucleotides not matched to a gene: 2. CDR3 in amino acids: CASSLRGVQETQYF. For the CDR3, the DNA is TGTGCCAGCAGTTTACGGGGGGTTCAAGAGACCCAGTACTTC.

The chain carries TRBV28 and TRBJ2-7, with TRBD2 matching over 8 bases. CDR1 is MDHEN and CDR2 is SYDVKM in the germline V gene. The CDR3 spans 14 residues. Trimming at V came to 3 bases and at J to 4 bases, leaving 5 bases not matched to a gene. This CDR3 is CASSFGGARYEQYF. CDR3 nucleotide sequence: TGTGCCAGCAGTTTCGGGGGGGCGCGGTACGAGCAGTACTTC.

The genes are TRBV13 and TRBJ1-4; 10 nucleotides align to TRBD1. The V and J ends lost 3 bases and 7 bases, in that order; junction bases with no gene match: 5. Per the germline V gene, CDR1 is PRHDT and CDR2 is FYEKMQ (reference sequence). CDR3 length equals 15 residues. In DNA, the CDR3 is TGTGCCAGCAGCTTCCGGGACAGGGGAGGTGAAAAACTGTTTTTT. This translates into CASSFRDRGGEKLFF. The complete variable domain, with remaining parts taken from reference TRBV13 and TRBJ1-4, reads AAGVIQSPRHLIKEKRETATLKCYPIPRHDTVYWYQQGPGQDPQFLISFYEKMQSDKGSIPDRFSAQQFSDYHSELNMSSLELGDSALYFCASSFRDRGGEKLFFGSGTQLSVL.